This TCR beta chain was profiled in a study of T cells in tumors after PD-1 blockade (dated by TCRdb to about 2019). The study in broad terms: Patients were excluded if they had prior checkpoint blockade, use of systemic immunosuppressants, or recent radiotherapy or other anti-cancer therapy within 4 weeks. Peripheral blood samples averaged around 120,000 TCR templates (range roughly 21,000-280,000) and 36,536 unique clonotypes. Pembrolizumab 200 mg every 3 weeks or cemiplimab 350 mg every 2 weeks was administered to patients. Clinical response was assessed using RECIST version 1.1. To compare clonotypes in blood and tumor, bulk TCR sequencing was done on nine to ten peripheral blood samples taken from a handful of patients. Using site-matched tumors from BCC or SCC patients sampled before and after anti-PD-1 therapy, the study carried out paired single-cell RNA and TCR sequencing. Some patients also continued taking vismodegib 150 mg daily during anti-PD-1 treatment. Study-wide findings and limitations: Around 44% of tumor TCR clonotypes were found in blood, and some novel exhausted tumor clones appeared in pre-treatment blood, suggesting peripheral recruitment. The source of novel T cell clones was not identified and could include lymphoid organs or rare unexpanded clones within the tumor or its periphery.

Notes on this clone: What this receptor recognizes is not known. The sample holds no much larger clone one base away, and base qualities are not on file.

The time point label on this specimen signifies: before anti-PD-1 therapy. For bulk TCRbeta sequencing, genomic DNA was extracted from tumor biopsies or peripheral blood, and input amounts ranged from about 616 ng to 6,500 ng. Every patient was a poor candidate for surgical resection and had histologically proven advanced or metastatic basal or squamous cell carcinoma. Of the roughly eleven patients in the basal cell carcinoma cohort, 7 or 8 underwent bulk tumor TCR sequencing. Deep TCRbeta sequencing was performed with the immunoSEQ platform. The study's own analysis went as follows. For further analysis, only productive rearrangements were exported out of the immunoSEQ Analyzer. T cell phenotypes were assigned to bulk TCRbeta clonotypes by matching to single-cell RNA+TCR-seq clones sharing the same TCRbeta sequence. Tumor enrichment of a clone was calculated by dividing the clone's tumor frequency by the clone's PBMC frequency, both taken from bulk TCR sequencing. GLIPH was used to sort TCRs into specificity groups, which are clusters of distinct TCRs that likely recognize common antigens through shared CDR3 motifs. TCRdb obtained this table from immuneACCESS and retained in-frame rearrangements with V and J assigned. These tables miss some clones; where compared with another copy, unresolved V genes account for less than half of the shortfall, and the remainder is unexplained. V and J calls and clone size are given by that table; D and trimming were obtained from the DNA. The sample data list 32,000 or so clones, and 78% of these were observed just once. The ten largest clones take up more than 30% of the sample.

Sequenced here: PBMCs, sampled before anti-PD-1 treatment. The TCR originated in a human donor with basal cell carcinoma.

The CDR3 reads CSVDTGVGYEQYF. The bases are TGCAGCGTTGACACCGGGGTAGGCTACGAGCAGTACTTC. The chain couples TRBV29-1 to TRBJ2-7; a tentative D call is TRBD2 (5 bases match). From the cysteine through the phenylalanine, the CDR3 covers 13 amino acids. The retained sequence is limited to the CDR3, 39 bases, with the frame set at the first base. V and J lose 3 bases and 3 bases, and a span of 12 bases separates them. From the germline V gene, CDR1 is SQVTM and CDR2 is ANQGSEA.